The 20 T cell receptor beta chains presented below share a single source sample, sequenced in a study of control samples from healthy donors and cancer patients. Assay used: immunoSEQ multiplex PCR; TCRdb lists only in-frame clones, some missing. The sample has around 130,000 clones; about 87% are singletons. What was sequenced was blood. These TCRs come from a young man in good health.

The rearrangement uses TRBV5-1 and TRBJ1-1; no reliable D call. The CDR3 is made up of 15 amino acids. Germline values: CDR1 SGHRS, CDR2 YFSETQ. Trimming stripped 0 bases from V and 6 bases from J, with 15 bases between. This CDR3 reads CASSLAFVGAAEAFF. The CDR3 nucleotides are TGCGCCAGCAGCTTGGCCTTCGTGGGCGCGGCTGAAGCTTTCTTT.

This chain joins TRBV7-8 and TRBJ1-6; 9 bases map to TRBD1. CDR3 length: 15 residues. The trim removed 5 bases at V and 9 bases at J, leaving 8 bases unmatched. CDR1 is SGHVS and CDR2 is FQNEAQ in the germline V gene. CDR3 bases: TGTGCCAGCAGCCCCGGGACAGGGAGGGGTTCACCCCTCCACTTT. This gives the protein CASSPGTGRGSPLHF.

The chain combines TRBV11-3 with TRBJ2-3; the match to TRBD2 covers 12 bases. V shed 5 bases and J 5 bases; nucleotides not matched to a gene: 14. The CDR3 contains 18 residues. CDR1 is SGHNT, CDR2 YENEEA, per germline. CDR3 bases: TGTGCCAGCAGCCCCTGGAGGGCTAGCGGGGGGGCAAGAGATACGCAGTATTTT. This gives the protein CASSPWRASGGARDTQYF.

The chain couples TRBV3-1 (or the pseudogene TRBV3-2) to TRBJ2-5; the D call may be TRBD1 or TRBD2 (6 bases each). The germline V gene has CDR1 LGHDT and CDR2 YNNKEL (reference sequence). Trimming took 4 bases from V and 5 from J, leaving 14 bases between them. This CDR3 spans 14 amino acids. The CDR3, as DNA: TGTGCCAGCAGCCCCCTGACAGGAGGGGAGACCCAGTACTTC. This translates into CASSPLTGGETQYF.

This clone has just one count. The gene calls are TRBV2 and TRBJ1-2; D is perhaps TRBD1 (6 bases). V was pared by 2 bases and J by 3 bases, with 13 bases between. This CDR3 region has 15 residues. Germline CDR1 SNHLY, CDR2 FYNNEI. Here the CDR3 DNA reads TGTGCCAGCAGTGAAACAGAACAGGGTTACTATGGCTACACCTTC. Protein product: CASSETEQGYYGYTF. Supplemented by reference TRBV2 and TRBJ1-2, the full variable domain reads EPEVTQTPSHQVTQMGQEVILRCVPISNHLYFYWYRQILGQKVEFLVSFYNNEISEKSEIFDDQFSVERPDGSNFTLKIRSTKLEDSAMYFCASSETEQGYYGYTFGSGTRLTVV.

The chain combines TRBV19 with TRBJ1-5, with no clear D. The CDR3 is 15 residues long. CDR1 is LNHDA and CDR2 is SQIVND in the germline V gene (reference sequence). V lost 5 bases, J lost 1 base, and 12 bases lay in between. This CDR3 reads CASSRRSLSNQPQHF. For the CDR3, the DNA is TGTGCCAGTAGTCGGAGGAGCCTAAGCAATCAGCCCCAGCATTTT.

The chain has TRBV29-1 and TRBJ2-1; 8 bases are a match to TRBD2. Trimming removed 1 base from V and 6 bases from J; junction bases left unmatched: 5. Germline CDR1 and CDR2: SQVTM and ANQGSEA. The CDR3 is 14 residues long. The CDR3 nucleotides are TGCAGCGTTGAAGCGGGGGGGGCCCCCAATGAGCAGTTCTTC. This gives the protein CSVEAGGAPNEQFF.

The rearrangement joins TRBV12-3 or TRBV12-4 to TRBJ1-4; a possible D gene is TRBD1 (5 bases). V gave up 6 bases and J gave up 4 bases, with 9 bases separating them. There are 13 residues in the CDR3. The CDR3 DNA is TGTGCCAGCAGAGACAGCGATAATGAAAAACTGTTTTTT. This translates into CASRDSDNEKLFF.

The chain has TRBV19 and TRBJ1-1; possible D gene TRBD1, 5 bases. This CDR3 comprises 14 residues. Germline lookup yields CDR1 LNHDA and CDR2 SQIVND (reference sequence). The V and J ends lost 5 bases and 4 bases respectively, with 14 bases between them. The DNA of the CDR3 is TGTGCCAGTAGTCCTCACCTGGGGCCCACTGAAGCTTTCTTT. It yields the protein CASSPHLGPTEAFF.

The chain couples TRBV28 to TRBJ2-7; D may be TRBD1 (5 bases). Trimming took 4 bases from V and 3 from J, leaving 16 bases between them. The CDR3 loop spans 15 amino acids. The germline V gene encodes CDR1 MDHEN and CDR2 SYDVKM. CDR3 loop: CASSSQGRSFYEQYV. The CDR3 DNA follows: TGTGCCAGCAGTTCTCAGGGTAGGAGCTTCTACGAGCAGTACGTC.

As regards this clone: A much larger clonotype is one base distant, so this may be a read error. The CDR3 loop is CACSHGWGGQGEGYTF. In DNA form, the CDR3 reads TGCGCCTGCAGCCATGGGTGGGGGGGACAGGGTGAAGGCTACACCTTC. The chain recombines TRBV4-1 with TRBJ1-2, with 9 positions matching TRBD1. The CDR3 totals 16 residues. CDR1 MGHRA and CDR2 YSYEKL come from the germline V gene.

This chain uses TRBV7-8 with TRBJ1-1; D is perhaps TRBD1 (5 bases). This CDR3 has 14 residues. Germline V gives CDR1 SGHVS, CDR2 FQNEAQ. Trimming took off 7 bases at V and 4 bases at J, with 16 bases between the two ends. The CDR3 DNA follows: TGTGCCAGCACCCTACAGGAGGTGGGCACTGAAGCTTTCTTT. Amino acid sequence: CASTLQEVGTEAFF.

This clone was counted only a few times. V is TRBV7-2 and J is TRBJ1-4; D is undetermined. Trimming removed 6 bases from V and 0 bases from J, with 11 bases in between. Germline CDR1 SGHTA, CDR2 FQGNSA. The CDR3 is made up of 15 amino acids. CDR3 coding DNA: TGTGCCAGCAGAATCACGGCTGCAACTAATGAAAAACTGTTTTTT. This encodes CASRITAATNEKLFF.

V usage is TRBV24-1 and J usage is TRBJ1-5; D perhaps matches TRBD1 (6 bases). Trimming removed 3 bases at V and 1 base at J, with 9 bases between. Germline V gives CDR1 KGHDR, CDR2 SFDVKD. The CDR3 loop spans 15 amino acids. CDR3 in DNA: TGTGCCACCAGTGATCCCGACAGGAGCAATCAGCCCCAGCATTTT. This codes for CATSDPDRSNQPQHF.

This chain links TRBV4-2 with TRBJ1-3; D remains ambiguous. V lost 0 bases and J lost 0, with 12 bases in between. This CDR3 is built from 17 residues. The V gene's germline CDR1 is LGHNA and CDR2 YNFKEQ. This CDR3 is CASSQDRNVHSGNTIYF. CDR3 DNA sequence: TGTGCCAGCAGCCAAGATAGGAACGTACACTCTGGAAACACCATATATTTT.

The gene calls are TRBV4-1 and TRBJ1-2; a possible D gene is TRBD1 (5 bases). V dropped 0 bases and J dropped 4 bases, with 9 bases sitting between them. CDR1 and CDR2 (germline): MGHRA, YSYEKL. The CDR3 is 14 residues long. CDR3 DNA: TGCGCCAGCAGCCAAGAGTACCAGGGCTATGGCTACACCTTC. Translating gives CASSQEYQGYGYTF.

Only one count was recorded for this clone. The CDR3 reads CASSLISLSELFF. The DNA for the CDR3 is TGTGCCAGCAGCTTAATTTCTCTCTCCGAGCTGTTTTTT. The V and J genes are TRBV7-2 and TRBJ2-2; no firm D call. This CDR3 region has 13 residues. The ends were cut back, 2 bases at V and 11 bases at J, with 12 bases in the middle. Germline CDR1 reads SGHTA; CDR2 reads FQGNSA. The full variable domain, its missing parts supplied by reference TRBV7-2 and TRBJ2-2, is GAGVSQSPSNKVTEKGKDVELRCDPISGHTALYWYRQSLGQGLEFLIYFQGNSAPDKSGLPSDRFSAERTGGSVSTLTIQRTQQEDSAVYLCASSLISLSELFFGEGSRLTVL.

This clone has only one observation. The genes are TRBV19 and TRBJ1-4, with 9 bases matching TRBD1. From germline, CDR1 is LNHDA and CDR2 SQIVND (reference sequence). The ends lost 2 bases at V and 7 bases at J; junction bases unmatched: 5. The CDR3 has 15 amino acids. CDR3 in amino acids: CASSITGTGSEKLFF. Here the CDR3 DNA reads TGTGCCAGTAGTATAACCGGGACAGGGAGTGAAAAACTGTTTTTT.

The chain combines TRBV18 with TRBJ1-4; a possible D gene is TRBD1 (5 bases). With 5 bases removed from V and 7 bases from J, the gap between germline ends came to 11 bases. Germline V CDR1 and CDR2: KGHSH, LQKENI. The CDR3 covers 13 residues. The CDR3 loop reads CASSDRTPEKLFF. Written as DNA, the CDR3 is TGTGCCAGCTCAGACAGAACTCCTGAAAAACTGTTTTTT.

The chain links TRBV5-1 to TRBJ2-7; 8 nucleotides agree with TRBD2. Germline lookup yields CDR1 SGHRS and CDR2 YFSETQ. The ends lost 0 bases at V and 3 bases at J; junction bases unmatched: 5. The CDR3 has 15 amino acids. CDR3 nucleotide sequence: TGCGCCAGCAGCTTGGCCGGGGGGGTAGACTACGAGCAGTACTTC. Translated, it gives CASSLAGGVDYEQYF.